Each of the 15 T cell receptor beta chains below was sequenced from the same sample in a study of immune cell composition in non-small cell lung cancer. The normal lung sample lay at least 3 cm, and maximally far, from the tumour. TCRdb keeps only in-frame clones here, not all; method: immunoSEQ multiplex PCR. The sample has about 4,900 clones, 72% seen once. Sequenced material: non-adjacent lung tissue. All receptors derive from a human donor with non-small cell lung cancer.

V usage is TRBV19 and J usage is TRBJ2-5; D not certain. Trimming took 6 bases from V and 2 from J, leaving 10 bases between them. From germline, CDR1 is LNHDA and CDR2 SQIVND (reference sequence). This CDR3 contains 13 residues. The CDR3 is CASSSGSQETQYF. The CDR3 region has the DNA TGTGCCAGTAGCAGTGGCAGTCAAGAGACCCAGTACTTC.

CDR3 DNA sequence: TGTGCCAGCTCCCCCAGTACGAACTCCTACAATGAGCAGTTCTTC. Translation gives CASSPSTNSYNEQFF. The chain couples TRBV18 to TRBJ2-1, with unresolved D. Trimming cost V 6 bases and J 0 bases, with 12 bases left between them. The germline CDR1 and CDR2 sequences are KGHSH and LQKENI. The CDR3 runs to 15 residues.

This chain links TRBV18 with TRBJ2-7; TRBD2 is a possible D gene (5 bases). Per the germline V gene, CDR1 is KGHSH and CDR2 is LQKENI. V lost 3 bases to trimming and J lost 0 bases, with 12 bases between them. This CDR3 is built from 15 residues. This CDR3 is CASSPSMGSSYEQYF. The CDR3 DNA reads as TGTGCCAGCTCACCGTCTATGGGGAGCTCCTACGAGCAGTACTTC.

The rearrangement joins TRBV6-5 to TRBJ1-2; tentatively, D is TRBD1 (6 bases). Trimming left V 5 bases short and J 3 bases short, with 16 bases between. Looked up from germline, CDR1 is MNHEY and CDR2 is SVGAGI. CDR3 length: 15 amino acids. The CDR3 DNA is TGTGCCAGCAGTAGGCGCCGGGACACCGACTATGGCTACACCTTC. As protein: CASSRRRDTDYGYTF.

This clone was detected a few times. V is TRBV7-8 and J is TRBJ1-2; no clear D gene. Germline CDR1 reads SGHVS; CDR2 reads FQNEAQ. The CDR3 totals 13 residues. Trimming removed 3 bases from V and 4 bases from J, with 9 bases in between. CDR3 sequence: CASSFTEGYGYTF. The CDR3 DNA reads TGTGCCAGCAGCTTTACGGAGGGCTATGGCTACACCTTC.

The gene calls are TRBV15 and TRBJ2-3; D is unresolved. CDR1 LNHNV and CDR2 YYDKDF come from the germline V gene (reference sequence). V lost 0 bases and J lost 1, with 11 bases in between. The length of the CDR3 is 16 residues. The CDR3 here is CATSRDRQRGTDTQYF. The CDR3 DNA reads as TGTGCCACCAGCAGAGACCGACAAAGAGGCACAGATACGCAGTATTTT. The whole variable domain, filled in from reference TRBV15 and TRBJ2-3, reads DAMVIQNPRYQVTQFGKPVTLSCSQTLNHNVMYWYQQKSSQAPKLLFHYYDKDFNNEADTPDNFQSRRPNTSFCFLDIRSPGLGDTAMYLCATSRDRQRGTDTQYFGPGTRLTVL.

This clone showed up just a few times. The chain carries TRBV4-2 and TRBJ2-4; TRBD2 agrees at 7 bases. Per germline, CDR1 LGHNA and CDR2 YNFKEQ. V lost 4 bases, J lost 10 bases, and 10 bases stayed unmatched. The CDR3 has 14 amino acids. CDR3 nucleotide sequence: TGTGCCAGCAGCCCCCGGGGCCTGGGGGGGATTCAGTACTTC. Protein sequence: CASSPRGLGGIQYF.

The chain joins TRBV29-1 to TRBJ1-5, with D perhaps TRBD1 (5 bases). The CDR3 is 14 residues long. Trimming took 5 bases from V and 4 from J, leaving 15 bases between them. Germline values: CDR1 SQVTM, CDR2 ANQGSEA. CDR3 DNA: TGCAGCGTTCAGACCGACAGTGGAAATCAGCCCCAGCATTTT. Its protein is CSVQTDSGNQPQHF.

V usage is TRBV12-5 and J usage is TRBJ2-3; D perhaps matches TRBD2 (5 bases). V lost 5 bases, J lost 4 bases, and 16 bases lay in between. Germline V lookup: CDR1 LGHNT, CDR2 FRNRAP. The CDR3 loop spans 15 amino acids. This CDR3 reads CASGPGLVEADTQYF. The CDR3 nucleotides read TGTGCTAGTGGTCCCGGACTGGTTGAGGCAGATACGCAGTATTTT.

The CDR3 DNA reads TGTGCCAGCAGCGACGACCACCAGGATCAGCCCCAGCATTTT. Its translation is CASSDDHQDQPQHF. This rearrangement joins TRBV9 to TRBJ1-5; D uncertain. The V gene's germline CDR1 is SGDLS and CDR2 YYNGEE. The CDR3 consists of 14 residues. V was clipped by 3 bases and J by 5 bases, with 12 bases between them. The entire variable domain, with the rest obtained from reference TRBV9 and TRBJ1-5, is as follows: DSGVTQTPKHLITATGQRVTLRCSPRSGDLSVYWYQQSLDQGLQFLIQYYNGEERAKGNILERFSAQQFPDLHSELNLSSLELGDSALYFCASSDDHQDQPQHFGDGTRLSIL.

The V call is TRBV5-1, the J call TRBJ2-1, with no clear D. Trimming stripped 0 bases from V and 4 bases from J, with 8 bases between. The CDR3 has 14 amino acids. Per the germline V gene, CDR1 is SGHRS and CDR2 is YFSETQ. CDR3: CASSLERQYNEQFF. The CDR3 DNA sequence: TGCGCCAGCAGCTTGGAGCGCCAGTACAATGAGCAGTTCTTC.

This clone is labeled large. The rearrangement links TRBV5-1 to TRBJ1-1; a weak D match, TRBD1 (6 bases). The CDR3 contains 13 residues. CDR1 and CDR2 from the germline V gene are SGHRS and YFSETQ. Deletions cut 3 bases from V and 1 base from J, with 7 bases between. The CDR3 here is CASSWTENTEAFF. CDR3 DNA: TGCGCCAGCAGCTGGACAGAGAACACTGAAGCTTTCTTT.

As for this clone: The junction shows a germline mismatch at one end, possibly a read error. The chain couples TRBV4-1 to TRBJ2-1, with 10 nucleotides matching TRBD2. This CDR3 contains 14 residues. The germline CDR1 and CDR2 sequences are MGHRA and YSYEKL. For the CDR3, the DNA is TGTGCCAGCAGCCCCCCTAGCGGGAGTGGTGAGCAGTTCTTC. Amino acids: CASSPPSGSGEQFF.

The chain has TRBV28 and TRBJ1-5, with 9 bases identical to TRBD1. This CDR3 is 16 amino acids long. From germline, CDR1 is MDHEN and CDR2 SYDVKM. V shed 4 bases and J 4 bases; nucleotides not matched to a gene: 8. CDR3: CASSSRDRALNQPQHF. The CDR3 nucleotides are TGTGCCAGCAGTTCGAGGGACAGGGCATTGAATCAGCCCCAGCATTTT.

V usage is TRBV6-6 and J usage is TRBJ2-7; possible D gene TRBD1, 6 bases. Germline lookup yields CDR1 MNHNY and CDR2 SVGAGI (reference sequence). The ends were cut back, 6 bases at V and 0 bases at J, with 9 bases in the middle. This CDR3 spans 13 amino acids. CDR3 in DNA: TGTGCCAGCAGGGGGGCGAGCTCCTACGAGCAGTACTTC. This translates into CASRGASSYEQYF.